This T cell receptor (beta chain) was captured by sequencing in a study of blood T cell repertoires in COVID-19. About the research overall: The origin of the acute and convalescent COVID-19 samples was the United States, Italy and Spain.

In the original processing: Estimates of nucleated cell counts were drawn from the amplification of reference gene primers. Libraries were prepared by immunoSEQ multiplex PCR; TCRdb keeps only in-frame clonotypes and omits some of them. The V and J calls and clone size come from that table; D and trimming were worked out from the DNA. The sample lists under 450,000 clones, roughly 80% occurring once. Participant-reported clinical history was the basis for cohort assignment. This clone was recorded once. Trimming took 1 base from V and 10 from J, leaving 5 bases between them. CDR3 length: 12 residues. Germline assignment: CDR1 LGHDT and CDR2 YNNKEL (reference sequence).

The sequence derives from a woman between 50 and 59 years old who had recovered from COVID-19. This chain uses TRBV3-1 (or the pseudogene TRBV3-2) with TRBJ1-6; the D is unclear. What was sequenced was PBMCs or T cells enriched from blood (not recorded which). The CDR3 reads CASSQGESPLHF. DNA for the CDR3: TGTGCCAGCAGCCAAGGGGAGTCACCCCTCCACTTT.